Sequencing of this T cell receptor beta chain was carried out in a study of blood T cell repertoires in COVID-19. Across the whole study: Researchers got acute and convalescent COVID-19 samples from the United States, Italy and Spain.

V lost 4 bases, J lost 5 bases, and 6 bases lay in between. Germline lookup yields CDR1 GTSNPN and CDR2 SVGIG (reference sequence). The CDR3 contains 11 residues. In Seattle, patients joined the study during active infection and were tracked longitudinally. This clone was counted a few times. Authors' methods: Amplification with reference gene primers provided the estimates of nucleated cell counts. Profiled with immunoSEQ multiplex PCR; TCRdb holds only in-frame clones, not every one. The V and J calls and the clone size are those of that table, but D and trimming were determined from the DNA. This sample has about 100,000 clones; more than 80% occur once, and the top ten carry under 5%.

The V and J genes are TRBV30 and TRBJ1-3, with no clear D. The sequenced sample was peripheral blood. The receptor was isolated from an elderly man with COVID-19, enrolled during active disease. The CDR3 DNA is TGTGCCTGGACTACGAGAAACACCATATATTTT. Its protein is CAWTTRNTIYF.